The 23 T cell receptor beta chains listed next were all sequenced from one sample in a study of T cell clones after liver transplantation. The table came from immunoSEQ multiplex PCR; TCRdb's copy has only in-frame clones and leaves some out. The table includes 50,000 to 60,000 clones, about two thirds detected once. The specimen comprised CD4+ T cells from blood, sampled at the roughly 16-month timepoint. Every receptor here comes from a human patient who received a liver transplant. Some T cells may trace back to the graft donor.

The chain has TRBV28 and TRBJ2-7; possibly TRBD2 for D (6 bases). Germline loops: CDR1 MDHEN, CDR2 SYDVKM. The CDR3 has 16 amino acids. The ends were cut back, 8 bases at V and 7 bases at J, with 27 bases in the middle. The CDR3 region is CASGVGGLSPLQEQYF. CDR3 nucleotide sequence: TGTGCCAGCGGCGTAGGAGGGCTCTCACCCCTACAAGAGCAGTACTTC.

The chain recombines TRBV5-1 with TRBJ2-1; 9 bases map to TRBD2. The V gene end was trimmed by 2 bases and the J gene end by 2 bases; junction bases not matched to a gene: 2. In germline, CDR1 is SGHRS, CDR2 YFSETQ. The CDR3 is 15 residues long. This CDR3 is CASSLSSGAYNEQFF. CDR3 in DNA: TGCGCCAGCAGCTTATCTAGCGGGGCCTACAATGAGCAGTTCTTC.

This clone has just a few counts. CDR3 sequence (DNA): TGTGCCAGTAGTATAGGGACAGGAAATGAAAAACTGTTTTTT. As protein: CASSIGTGNEKLFF. V usage is TRBV19 and J usage is TRBJ1-4; 7 nucleotides match TRBD1. This CDR3 has 14 amino acids. V lost 1 base and J lost 5; bases outside the gene matches: 1. CDR1 LNHDA and CDR2 SQIVND come from the germline V gene (reference sequence).

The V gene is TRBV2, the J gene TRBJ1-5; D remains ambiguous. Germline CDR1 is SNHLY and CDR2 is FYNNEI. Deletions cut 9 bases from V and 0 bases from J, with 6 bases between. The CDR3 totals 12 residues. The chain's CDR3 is CASRNSNQPQHF. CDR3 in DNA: TGTGCCAGTCGTAATAGCAATCAGCCCCAGCATTTT. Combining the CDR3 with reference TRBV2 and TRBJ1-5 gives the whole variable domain EPEVTQTPSHQVTQMGQEVILRCVPISNHLYFYWYRQILGQKVEFLVSFYNNEISEKSEIFDDQFSVERPDGSNFTLKIRSTKLEDSAMYFCASRNSNQPQHFGDGTRLSIL.

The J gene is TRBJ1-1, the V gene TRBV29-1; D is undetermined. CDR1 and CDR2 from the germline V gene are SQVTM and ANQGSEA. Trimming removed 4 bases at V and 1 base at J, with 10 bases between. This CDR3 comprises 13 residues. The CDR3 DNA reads TGCAGCGTTGTCCTGTTTTCGAACACTGAAGCTTTCTTT. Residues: CSVVLFSNTEAFF.

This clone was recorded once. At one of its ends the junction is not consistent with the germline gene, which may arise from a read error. The CDR3 sequence: CASSSDTRGELFF. The CDR3 nucleotides read TGTGCTAGCAGCTCGGACACCCGCGGGGAGCTGTTTTTT. The V gene is TRBV7-7, the J gene TRBJ2-2; tentatively, D is TRBD1 (5 bases). The CDR3 contains 13 residues. Germline V gene lookup returns CDR1 SSHAT and CDR2 FNYEAQ (reference sequence).

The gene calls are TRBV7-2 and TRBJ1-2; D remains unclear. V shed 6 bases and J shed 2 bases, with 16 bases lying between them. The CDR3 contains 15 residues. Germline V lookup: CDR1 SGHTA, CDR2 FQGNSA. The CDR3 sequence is CASRADGRPNYGYTF. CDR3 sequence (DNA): TGTGCCAGCAGGGCAGACGGCAGGCCCAACTATGGCTACACCTTC. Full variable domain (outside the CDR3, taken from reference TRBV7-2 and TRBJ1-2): GAGVSQSPSNKVTEKGKDVELRCDPISGHTALYWYRQSLGQGLEFLIYFQGNSAPDKSGLPSDRFSAERTGGSVSTLTIQRTQQEDSAVYLCASRADGRPNYGYTFGSGTRLTVV.

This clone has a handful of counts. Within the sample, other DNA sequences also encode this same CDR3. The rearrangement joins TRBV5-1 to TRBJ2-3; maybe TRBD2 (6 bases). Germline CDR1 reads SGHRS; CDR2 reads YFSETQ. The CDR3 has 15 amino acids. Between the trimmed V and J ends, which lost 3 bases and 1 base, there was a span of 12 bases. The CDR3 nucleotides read TGCGCCAGCAGCTGGCGGGGTCAGGGCACAGATACGCAGTATTTT. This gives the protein CASSWRGQGTDTQYF. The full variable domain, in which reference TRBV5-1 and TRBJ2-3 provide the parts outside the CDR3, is KAGVTQTPRYLIKTRGQQVTLSCSPISGHRSVSWYQQTPGQGLQFLFEYFSETQRNKGNFPGRFSGRQFSNSRSEMNVSTLELGDSALYLCASSWRGQGTDTQYFGPGTRLTVL.

CDR3 residues: CASSLQGRTSQSSYNEQFF. The CDR3 coding sequence is TGTGCCAGCAGCTTACAGGGTCGGACTAGCCAAAGCTCCTACAATGAGCAGTTCTTC. This sequence joins TRBV7-8 and TRBJ2-1, with 8 nucleotides matching TRBD2. The ends lost 2 bases at V and 0 bases at J; junction bases unmatched: 12. CDR3 size: 19 residues. Per the germline V gene, CDR1 is SGHVS and CDR2 is FQNEAQ.

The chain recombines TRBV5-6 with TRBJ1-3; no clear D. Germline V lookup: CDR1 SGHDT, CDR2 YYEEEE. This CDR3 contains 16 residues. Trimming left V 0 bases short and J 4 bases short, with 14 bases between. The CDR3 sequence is CASSLAIDAGGNTIYF. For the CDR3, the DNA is TGTGCCAGCAGCTTGGCCATCGATGCGGGGGGAAACACCATATATTTT.

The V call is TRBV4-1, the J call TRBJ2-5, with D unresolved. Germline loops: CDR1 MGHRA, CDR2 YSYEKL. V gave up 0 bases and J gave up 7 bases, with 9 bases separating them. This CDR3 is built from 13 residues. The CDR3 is CASSQDPSGTQYF. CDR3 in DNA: TGCGCCAGCAGCCAAGATCCCTCTGGGACCCAGTACTTC.

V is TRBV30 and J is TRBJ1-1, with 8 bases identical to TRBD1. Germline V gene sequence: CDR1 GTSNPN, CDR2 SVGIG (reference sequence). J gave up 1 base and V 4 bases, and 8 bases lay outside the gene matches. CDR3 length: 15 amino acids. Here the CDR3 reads CAWKVFGTGNTEAFF. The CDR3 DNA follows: TGTGCCTGGAAGGTCTTCGGGACAGGGAACACTGAAGCTTTCTTT.

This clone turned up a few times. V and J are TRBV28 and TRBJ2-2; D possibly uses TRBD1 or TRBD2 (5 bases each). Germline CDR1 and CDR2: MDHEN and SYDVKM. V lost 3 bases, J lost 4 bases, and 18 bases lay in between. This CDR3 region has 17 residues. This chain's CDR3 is CASSFWTGPRGTGELFF. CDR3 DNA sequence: TGTGCCAGCAGTTTCTGGACTGGGCCGAGGGGCACCGGGGAGCTGTTTTTT.

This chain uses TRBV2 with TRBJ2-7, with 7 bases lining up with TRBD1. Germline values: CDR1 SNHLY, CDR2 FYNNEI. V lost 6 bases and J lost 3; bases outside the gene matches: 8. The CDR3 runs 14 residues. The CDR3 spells CASRTGTANYEQYF. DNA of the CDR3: TGTGCCAGCAGGACCGGGACAGCCAACTACGAGCAGTACTTC.

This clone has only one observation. The CDR3 DNA sequence: TGTGCCTGGAGTACAGGGGGATTTGGTCAGCCCCAGCATTTT. This translates into CAWSTGGFGQPQHF. The V call is TRBV30, the J call TRBJ1-5; TRBD1 matches at 8 bases. Germline trimming cut 2 bases from V and 6 bases from J; bases unmatched to any gene: 6. The germline gives CDR1 GTSNPN, CDR2 SVGIG (reference sequence). CDR3 length: 14 amino acids.

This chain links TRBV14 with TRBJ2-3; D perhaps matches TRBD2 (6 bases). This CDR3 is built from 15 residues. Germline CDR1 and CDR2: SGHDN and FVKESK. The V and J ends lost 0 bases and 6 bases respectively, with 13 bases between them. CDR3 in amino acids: CASSQDSGRWDTQYF. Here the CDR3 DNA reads TGTGCCAGCAGCCAAGACTCGGGGAGGTGGGATACGCAGTATTTT.

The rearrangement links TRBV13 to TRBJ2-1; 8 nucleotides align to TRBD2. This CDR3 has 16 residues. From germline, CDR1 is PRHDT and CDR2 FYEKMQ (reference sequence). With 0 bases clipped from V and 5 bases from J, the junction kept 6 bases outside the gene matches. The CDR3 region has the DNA TGTGCCAGCAGCTTAGGTCTCGGGACTAGTCACAATGAGCAGTTCTTC. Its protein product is CASSLGLGTSHNEQFF.

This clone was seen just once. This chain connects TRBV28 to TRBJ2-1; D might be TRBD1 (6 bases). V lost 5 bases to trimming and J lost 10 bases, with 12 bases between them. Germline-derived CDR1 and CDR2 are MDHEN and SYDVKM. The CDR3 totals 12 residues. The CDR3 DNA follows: TGTGCCAGCAGTCTAGGGGGAAGAGAGCAGTTCTTC. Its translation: CASSLGGREQFF.

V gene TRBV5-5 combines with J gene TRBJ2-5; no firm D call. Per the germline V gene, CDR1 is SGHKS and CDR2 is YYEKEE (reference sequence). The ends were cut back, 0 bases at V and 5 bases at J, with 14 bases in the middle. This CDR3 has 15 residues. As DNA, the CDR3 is TGTGCCAGCAGCTTGGGCCCCATTTGGAAGGAGACCCAGTACTTC. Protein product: CASSLGPIWKETQYF.

The CDR3 region is CASSTDRDQAYEQYF. In DNA, the CDR3 is TGTGCCAGCAGCACTGACAGGGACCAAGCCTACGAGCAGTACTTC. The chain combines TRBV2 with TRBJ2-5; 7 nucleotides line up with TRBD1. Gene TRBJ2-7 matches the end of the DNA better, so the J call may be wrong. Germline V gene data show CDR1 as SNHLY and CDR2 as FYNNEI. The CDR3 is made up of 15 amino acids.

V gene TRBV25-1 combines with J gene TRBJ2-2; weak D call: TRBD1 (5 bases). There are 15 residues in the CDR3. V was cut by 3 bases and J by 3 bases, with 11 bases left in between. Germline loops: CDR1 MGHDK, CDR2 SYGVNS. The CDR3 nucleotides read TGTGCCAGCAGTGACAGGGTATTTGACACCGGGGAGCTGTTTTTT. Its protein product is CASSDRVFDTGELFF.

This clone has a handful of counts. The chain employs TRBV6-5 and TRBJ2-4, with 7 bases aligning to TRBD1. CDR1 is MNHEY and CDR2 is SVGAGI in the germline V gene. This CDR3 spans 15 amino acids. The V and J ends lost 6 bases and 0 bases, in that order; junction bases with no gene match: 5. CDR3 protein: CASRDTGVAKNIQYF. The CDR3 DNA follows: TGTGCCAGCAGGGATACAGGGGTAGCCAAAAACATTCAGTACTTC.

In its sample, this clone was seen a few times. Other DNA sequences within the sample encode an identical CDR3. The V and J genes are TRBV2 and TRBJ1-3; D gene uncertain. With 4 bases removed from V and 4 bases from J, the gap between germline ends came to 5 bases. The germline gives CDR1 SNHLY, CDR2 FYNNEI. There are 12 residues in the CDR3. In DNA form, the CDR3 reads TGTGCCAGCAGTGCTGAGGGAAACACCATATATTTT. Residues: CASSAEGNTIYF.